This TCR beta chain appears in the sequencing data of a study of CD8 T cells in ankylosing spondylitis. The CDR3 spans 16 residues. Unmatched junction bases numbered 7, after V lost 1 base and J lost 6 bases. Germline V gene lookup returns CDR1 LGHNA and CDR2 YSLEER. This clonotype was seen at least ten times. Using its own MiXCR run on the 5' RACE reads, TCRdb lists one record per CDR3 protein. The sample lists around 230,000 distinct CDR3 sequences, roughly 8% seen once, with more than 4% in the top ten. This chain links TRBV4-3 with TRBJ2-1; 9 positions agree with TRBD2. The sequence derives from a female donor with ankylosing spondylitis or in good health (not recorded which). The sequencing input was blood, either unsorted or a sorted T cell fraction (not recorded which). The CDR3 DNA reads TGCGCCAGCAGCCAAGTATTAAGCGGGAGGTTCAATGAGCAGTTCTTC. Its translation: CASSQVLSGRFNEQFF.